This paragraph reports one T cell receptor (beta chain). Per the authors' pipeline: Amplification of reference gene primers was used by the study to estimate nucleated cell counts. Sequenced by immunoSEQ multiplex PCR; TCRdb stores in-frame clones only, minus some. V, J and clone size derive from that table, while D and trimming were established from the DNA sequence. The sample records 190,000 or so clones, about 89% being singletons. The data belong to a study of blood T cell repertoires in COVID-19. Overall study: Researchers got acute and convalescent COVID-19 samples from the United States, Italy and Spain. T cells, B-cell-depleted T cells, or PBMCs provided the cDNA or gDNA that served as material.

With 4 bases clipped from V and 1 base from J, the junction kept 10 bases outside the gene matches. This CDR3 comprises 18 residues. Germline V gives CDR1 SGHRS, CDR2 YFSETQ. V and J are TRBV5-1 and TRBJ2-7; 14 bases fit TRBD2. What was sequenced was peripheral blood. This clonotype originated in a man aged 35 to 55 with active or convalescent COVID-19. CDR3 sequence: CASSAGLAGVSLSYEQYF. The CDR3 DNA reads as TGCGCCAGCAGCGCGGGACTAGCGGGGGTTTCCCTTTCCTACGAGCAGTACTTC.